These T cell receptor beta chains were read from a single sample in a study of blood T cell repertoires in COVID-19. The table came from immunoSEQ multiplex PCR; TCRdb's copy has only in-frame clones and leaves some out. This table has fewer than 50,000 clones, more than 75% appearing once. The sequenced material came from peripheral blood. The receptor source for this set is a man between 45 and 60 years old with active COVID-19. Each CDR3 is given with its conserved first and last residue. The order of the fields is clone size, V gene, J gene, D gene, CDR3 protein, CDR3 DNA. A D gene is named only where the DNA matches it firmly. Size values are once, few and many counts, or a class for expanded clones, and some rows have none.

once	TRBV7-7	TRBJ2-5	TRBD2	CASSSRTSGSGIQETQYF	TGTGCCAGCAGCTCCCGGACTAGCGGGAGTGGGATACAAGAGACCCAGTACTTC
-	TRBV5-1	TRBJ2-5	-	CASSLAGTEGQTQYF	TGCGCCAGCAGCTTGGCCGGGACTGAGGGGCAGACCCAGTACTTC
few	TRBV7-7	TRBJ2-7	TRBD1	CASMDRGRLGEQYF	TGTGCCAGCATGGACAGGGGGCGGTTGGGCGAGCAGTACTTC
-	TRBV21-1	TRBJ2-1	-	CASSKAGGAFNEQFF	TGTGCCAGCAGCAAAGCTGGGGGGGCATTCAATGAGCAGTTCTTC
-	TRBV29-1	TRBJ2-3	-	CSVVGLRGGTDTQYF	TGCAGCGTGGTTGGACTAAGAGGTGGCACAGATACGCAGTATTTT
-	TRBV6-2/TRBV6-3	TRBJ2-5	-	CASSYSSWLEGETQYF	TGTGCCAGCAGTTACTCGAGCTGGCTAGAGGGCGAGACCCAGTACTTC
-	TRBV18	TRBJ2-7	-	CASSPRGIDEQYF	TGTGCCAGCTCACCAAGGGGGATAGACGAGCAGTACTTC
-	TRBV6-5	TRBJ2-1	-	CASTSNGESYNEQFF	TGTGCCAGCACTTCTAACGGGGAATCCTACAATGAGCAGTTCTTC
-	TRBV30	TRBJ1-4	TRBD1	CAWRGGTGNEKLFF	TGTGCCTGGAGAGGGGGGACAGGGAATGAAAAACTGTTTTTT
-	TRBV4-1	TRBJ2-1	TRBD2	CASTSRLAAPYNEQFF	TGCGCCAGCACCTCGAGACTAGCGGCCCCCTACAATGAGCAGTTCTTC
-	TRBV7-9	TRBJ1-1	-	CASSLAGADIAFF	TGTGCCAGCAGCTTAGCGGGGGCCGATATAGCTTTCTTT
-	TRBV28	TRBJ1-2	-	CASSFYPGYGYTF	TGTGCCAGCAGTTTCTATCCGGGGTATGGCTACACCTTC
-	TRBV2	TRBJ1-4	TRBD1	CASSEGQGDGEKLFF	TGTGCCAGCAGTGAAGGACAGGGGGACGGCGAAAAACTGTTTTTT
-	TRBV3-1/TRBV3-2	TRBJ1-6	-	CASSQGSGLNSPLHF	TGTGCCAGCAGCCAAGGCTCAGGGCTCAATTCACCCCTCCACTTT
-	TRBV7-8	TRBJ2-5	-	CASIPRGARETQYF	TGTGCCAGCATCCCCAGGGGGGCGCGGGAGACCCAGTACTTC
-	TRBV6-5	TRBJ2-7	TRBD1	CASSPRTGSSYEQYF	TGTGCCAGCAGTCCCCGGACAGGGAGCTCCTACGAGCAGTACTTC
-	TRBV7-9	TRBJ2-6	-	CASSLGPVSGANVLTF	TGTGCCAGCAGCTTAGGCCCGGTCTCTGGGGCCAACGTCCTGACTTTC
few	TRBV28	TRBJ2-4	TRBD1	CASSKTGGGNIQYF	TGTGCCAGCAGTAAGACAGGGGGCGGAAACATTCAGTACTTC
-	TRBV5-1	TRBJ2-3	TRBD1	CASSLMTQGATDTQYF	TGCGCCAGCAGCTTGATGACCCAGGGGGCCACAGATACGCAGTATTTT
-	TRBV30	TRBJ2-3	-	CAWSRSGSTDTQYF	TGTGCCTGGAGTCGTAGCGGAAGCACAGATACGCAGTATTTT
-	TRBV19	TRBJ2-2	-	CASSIAQGGTGELFF	TGTGCCAGTAGTATAGCTCAGGGTGGCACCGGGGAGCTGTTTTTT
-	TRBV7-9	TRBJ2-1	TRBD2	CASRGGIDEQFF	TGTGCCTCCCGGGGGGGAATCGATGAGCAGTTCTTC
-	TRBV5-1	TRBJ2-3	-	CASSLRGTDTQYF	TGCGCCAGCAGCTTGAGGGGCACCGATACGCAGTATTTT
-	TRBV6-5	TRBJ2-7	TRBD1	CASSAVRTGAEQYF	TGTGCCAGCAGCGCCGTCCGGACAGGGGCCGAGCAGTACTTC